Below, 2 T cell receptor beta chains from the same sample are listed, as sequenced in a study of cytomegalovirus exposure and HLA in healthy donors. 13 Jbeta primers and 60 Vbeta primers were used for the PCR. Clones were read by immunoSEQ multiplex PCR, and TCRdb kept only the in-frame ones, dropping some. The sample totals more than 100,000 clones. Sequencing was carried out using PBMCs. Every receptor here comes from a man aged 40-49 years in good health and CMV-seronegative.

This chain links TRBV15 with TRBJ1-5; the D is unclear. V lost 5 bases and J lost 5, with 13 bases in between. Germline-derived CDR1 and CDR2 are LNHNV and YYDKDF (reference sequence). The CDR3 has 14 amino acids. CDR3 residues: CATSVDSRDQPQHF. The CDR3 bases are TGTGCCACCAGCGTGGACTCACGAGATCAGCCCCAGCATTTT.

The CDR3 is CASSLGTSERTLGEQFF. Written as DNA, the CDR3 is TGTGCCAGCAGTTTAGGGACTAGCGAGAGAACTCTTGGTGAGCAGTTCTTC. This chain links TRBV27 with TRBJ2-1; 10 bases align to TRBD2. This CDR3 contains 17 residues. Germline CDR1 MNHEY, CDR2 SMNVEV (reference sequence). With V trimmed by 2 bases and J by 9 bases, 13 bases remained unmatched.